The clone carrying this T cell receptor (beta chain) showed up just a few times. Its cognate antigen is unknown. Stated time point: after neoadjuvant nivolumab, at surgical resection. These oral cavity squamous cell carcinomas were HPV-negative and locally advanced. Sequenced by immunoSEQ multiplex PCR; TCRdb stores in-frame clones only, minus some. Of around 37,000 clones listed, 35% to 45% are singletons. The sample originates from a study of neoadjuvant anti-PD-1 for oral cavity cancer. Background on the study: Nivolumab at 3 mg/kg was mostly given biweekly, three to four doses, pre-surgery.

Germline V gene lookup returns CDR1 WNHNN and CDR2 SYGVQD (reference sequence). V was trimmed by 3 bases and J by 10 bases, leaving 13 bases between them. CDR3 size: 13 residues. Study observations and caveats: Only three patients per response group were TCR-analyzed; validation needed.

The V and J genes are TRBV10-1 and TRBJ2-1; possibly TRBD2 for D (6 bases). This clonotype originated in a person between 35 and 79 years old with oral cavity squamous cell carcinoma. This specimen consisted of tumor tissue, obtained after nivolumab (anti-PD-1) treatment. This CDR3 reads CASSESSGREQFF. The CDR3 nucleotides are TGCGCCAGCAGTGAAAGTAGCGGAAGAGAGCAGTTCTTC.